This T cell receptor beta chain comes out of a study of human T cells and chemical hapten exposure. Broader study findings: Compared with pre-sensitization or healthy control sets, expanded TCRs clustered more.

TCRdb ran MiXCR on the RACE reads and lists one entry per CDR3 protein. This sample has roughly 72,000 distinct CDR3 sequences, with about 9.3% found just once. This CDR3 is 14 amino acids long. Trimming took 3 bases from V and 1 from J; bases not matched to a gene: 2. Germline CDR1 reads SQVTM; CDR2 reads ANQGSEA. Time point described: patch test 1, 2 weeks after DPC sensitization. Treatment given: therapeutic diphenylcyclopropenone sensitization with weekly scalp DPC. Sample donors consisted of patients with alopecia, aged 18 to 70 years, who were suitable for DPC. This clonotype was recorded a few times. The antigen is undetermined.

The sample here was whole blood, taken in connection with sensitization to the hapten diphenylcyclopropenone (DPC). The receptor's source is a woman in her fifties or sixties with alopecia areata. Some clones in this sample may be carry-over from other donors' samples. The chain has TRBV29-1 and TRBJ1-1; TRBD1 matches 10 bases. CDR3 sequence: CSVDRDRGNTEAFF. As DNA, the CDR3 is TGCAGCGTTGATAGGGACAGGGGGAACACTGAAGCTTTCTTT.